The text below deals with one T cell receptor beta chain. A much larger clone differs by one base, so this may be a read error. These data come from a study of blood T cells in healthy people across ages. Germline V gene sequence: CDR1 MNHNS, CDR2 SASEGT. The CDR3 spans 14 residues. Trimming took 0 bases from V and 1 from J, leaving 6 bases between them. With a J-beta primer mix and a sample-barcoded 5' primer, a second PCR ran about 7 to 12 cycles. Each CDR3 protein is one row after TCRdb ran MiXCR on the 5' RACE reads. The sample contains about 1.6 million distinct CDR3 sequences, almost 35% of which appear only once.

The sample taken for sequencing was blood. This chain joins TRBV6-1 and TRBJ1-1; D ambiguous. The source is a woman in her twenties or thirties in good health. CDR3 in amino acids: CASSEASKNTEAFF. The CDR3 DNA reads TGTGCCAGCAGTGAAGCCAGCAAGAACACTGAAGCTTTCTTT.